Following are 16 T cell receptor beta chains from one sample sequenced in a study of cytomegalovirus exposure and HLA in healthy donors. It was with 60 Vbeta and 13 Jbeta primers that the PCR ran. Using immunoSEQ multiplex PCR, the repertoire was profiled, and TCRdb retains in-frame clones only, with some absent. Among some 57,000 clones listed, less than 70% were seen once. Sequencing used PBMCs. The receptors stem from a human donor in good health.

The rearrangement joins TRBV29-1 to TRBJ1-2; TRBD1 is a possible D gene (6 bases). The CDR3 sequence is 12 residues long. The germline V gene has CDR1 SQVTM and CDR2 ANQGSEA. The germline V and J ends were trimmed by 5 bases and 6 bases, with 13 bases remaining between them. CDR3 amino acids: CSVTTGMDGYTF. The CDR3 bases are TGCAGCGTTACTACAGGGATGGATGGCTACACCTTC. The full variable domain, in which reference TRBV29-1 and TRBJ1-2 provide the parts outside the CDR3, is SAVISQKPSRDICQRGTSLTIQCQVDSQVTMMFWYRQQPGQSLTLIATANQGSEATYESGFVIDKFPISRPNLTFSTLTVSNMSPEDSSIYLCSVTTGMDGYTFGSGTRLTVV.

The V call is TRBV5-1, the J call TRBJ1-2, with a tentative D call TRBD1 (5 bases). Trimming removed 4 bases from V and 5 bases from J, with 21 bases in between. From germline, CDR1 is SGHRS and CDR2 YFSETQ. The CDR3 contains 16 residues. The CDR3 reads CASSVGTGPLRYGYTF. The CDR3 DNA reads TGCGCCAGCAGCGTTGGTACAGGTCCTCTGCGGTATGGCTACACCTTC. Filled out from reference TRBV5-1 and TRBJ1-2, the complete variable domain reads KAGVTQTPRYLIKTRGQQVTLSCSPISGHRSVSWYQQTPGQGLQFLFEYFSETQRNKGNFPGRFSGRQFSNSRSEMNVSTLELGDSALYLCASSVGTGPLRYGYTFGSGTRLTVV.

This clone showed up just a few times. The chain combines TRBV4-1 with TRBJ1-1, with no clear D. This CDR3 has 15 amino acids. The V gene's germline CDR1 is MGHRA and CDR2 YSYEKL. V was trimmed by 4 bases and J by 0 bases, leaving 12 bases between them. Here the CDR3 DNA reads TGCGCCAGCAGCCCCCGAATACTCCTGAACACTGAAGCTTTCTTT. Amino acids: CASSPRILLNTEAFF.

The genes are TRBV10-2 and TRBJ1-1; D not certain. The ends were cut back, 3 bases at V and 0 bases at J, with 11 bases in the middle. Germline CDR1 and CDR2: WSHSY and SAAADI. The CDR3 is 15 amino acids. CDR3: CASSEQIFMNTEAFF. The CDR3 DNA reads TGCGCCAGCAGTGAACAGATTTTCATGAACACTGAAGCTTTCTTT.

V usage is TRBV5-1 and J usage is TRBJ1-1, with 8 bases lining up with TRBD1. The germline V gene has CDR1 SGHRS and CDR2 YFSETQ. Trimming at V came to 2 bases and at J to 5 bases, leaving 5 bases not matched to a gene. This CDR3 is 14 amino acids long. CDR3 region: CASSFSGGGTEAFF. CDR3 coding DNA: TGCGCCAGCAGCTTTTCAGGGGGCGGTACTGAAGCTTTCTTT.

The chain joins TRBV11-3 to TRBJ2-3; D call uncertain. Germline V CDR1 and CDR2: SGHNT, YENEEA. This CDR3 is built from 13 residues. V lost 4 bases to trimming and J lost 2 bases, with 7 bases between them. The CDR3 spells CASSSSNTDTQYF. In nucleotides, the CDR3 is TGTGCCAGCAGCTCCTCTAACACAGATACGCAGTATTTT.

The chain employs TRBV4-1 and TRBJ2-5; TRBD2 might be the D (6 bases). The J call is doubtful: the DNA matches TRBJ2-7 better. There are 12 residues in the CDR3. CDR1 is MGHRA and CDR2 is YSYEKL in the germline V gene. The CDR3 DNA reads TGCGCCAGCAGCCCCCGGGGGTTCGAGCAGTACTTC. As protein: CASSPRGFEQYF.

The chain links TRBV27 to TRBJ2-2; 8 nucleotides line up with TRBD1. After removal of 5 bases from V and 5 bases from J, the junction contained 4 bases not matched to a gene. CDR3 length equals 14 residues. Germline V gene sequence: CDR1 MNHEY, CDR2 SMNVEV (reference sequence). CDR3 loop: CASSTGDRTGELFF. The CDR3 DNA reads TGTGCCAGCAGTACGGGGGACAGGACCGGGGAGCTGTTTTTT.

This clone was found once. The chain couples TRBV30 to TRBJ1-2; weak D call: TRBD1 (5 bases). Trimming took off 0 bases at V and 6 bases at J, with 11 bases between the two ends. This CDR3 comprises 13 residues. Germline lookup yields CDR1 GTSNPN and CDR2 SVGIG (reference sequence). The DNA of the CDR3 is TGTGCCTGGAGTGTTACAGGTTTGAATGGCTACACCTTC. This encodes CAWSVTGLNGYTF.

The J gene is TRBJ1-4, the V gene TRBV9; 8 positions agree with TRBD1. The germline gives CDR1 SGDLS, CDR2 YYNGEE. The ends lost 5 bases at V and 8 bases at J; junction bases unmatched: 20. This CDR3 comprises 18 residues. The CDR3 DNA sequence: TGTGCCAGCAGTGATTCGACAGGGGAAGGGTTGAACGGAGAAAAACTGTTTTTT. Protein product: CASSDSTGEGLNGEKLFF.

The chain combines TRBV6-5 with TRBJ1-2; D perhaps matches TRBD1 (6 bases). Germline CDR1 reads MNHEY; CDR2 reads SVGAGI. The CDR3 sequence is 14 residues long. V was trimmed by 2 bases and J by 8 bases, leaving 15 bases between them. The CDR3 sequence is CASSYEIGQTGYTF. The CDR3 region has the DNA TGTGCCAGCAGTTACGAAATAGGACAGACCGGCTACACCTTC.

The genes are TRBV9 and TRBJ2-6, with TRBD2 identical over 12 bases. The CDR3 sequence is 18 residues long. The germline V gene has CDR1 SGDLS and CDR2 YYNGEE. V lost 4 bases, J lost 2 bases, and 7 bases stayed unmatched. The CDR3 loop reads CASSQTSGGGAGANVLTF. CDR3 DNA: TGTGCCAGCAGCCAGACTAGCGGGGGCGGGGCTGGGGCCAACGTCCTGACTTTC.

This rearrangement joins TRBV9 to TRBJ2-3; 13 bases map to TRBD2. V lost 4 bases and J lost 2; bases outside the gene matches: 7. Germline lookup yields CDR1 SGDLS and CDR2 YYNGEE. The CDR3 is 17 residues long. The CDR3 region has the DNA TGTGCCAGCAGCATCAGACTAGCGGGGGGAGACACAGATACGCAGTATTTT. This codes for CASSIRLAGGDTDTQYF.

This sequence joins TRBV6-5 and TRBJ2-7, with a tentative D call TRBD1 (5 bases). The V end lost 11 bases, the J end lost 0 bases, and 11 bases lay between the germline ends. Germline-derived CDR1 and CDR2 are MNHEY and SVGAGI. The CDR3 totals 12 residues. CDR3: CARRDSSYEQYF. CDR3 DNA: TGTGCCCGACGAGACAGCTCCTACGAGCAGTACTTC.

This chain's CDR3 is CASSLAPRLTGDNSPLHF. The CDR3 DNA sequence: TGTGCCAGCAGCTTAGCGCCCAGACTCACAGGGGATAATTCACCCCTCCACTTT. V is TRBV7-2 and J is TRBJ1-6, with 7 bases identical to TRBD1. The germline gives CDR1 SGHTA, CDR2 FQGNSA. This CDR3 spans 18 amino acids. After removal of 0 bases from V and 5 bases from J, the junction contained 10 bases not matched to a gene. Full variable domain (remainder filled in from reference TRBV7-2 and TRBJ1-6): GAGVSQSPSNKVTEKGKDVELRCDPISGHTALYWYRQSLGQGLEFLIYFQGNSAPDKSGLPSDRFSAERTGGSVSTLTIQRTQQEDSAVYLCASSLAPRLTGDNSPLHFGNGTRLTVT.

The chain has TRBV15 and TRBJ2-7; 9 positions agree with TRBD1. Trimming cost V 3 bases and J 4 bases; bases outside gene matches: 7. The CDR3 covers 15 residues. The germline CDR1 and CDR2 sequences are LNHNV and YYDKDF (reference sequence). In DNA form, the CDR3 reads TGTGCCACCAGCAGGCCGGGACAGGGCTCGTACGAGCAGTACTTC. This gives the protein CATSRPGQGSYEQYF.